The 21 T cell receptor beta chains below come from one sample, sequenced in a study of tumor and adjacent non-tumor tissue in lung cancer. The template was RNA from unsorted bulk tissue. Three rounds of nested PCR, following a modified ARM-PCR protocol, produced the TCRbeta library. From the multiplex PCR reads, TCRdb called clonotypes with MiXCR, one entry per CDR3 protein. The repertoire includes about 93,000 distinct CDR3 sequences, approximately 70% of them detected once, and around 20% sits in the top ten. The sample was lung tumor tissue. These receptors all come from a man in his 60s with non-small cell lung cancer.

Worth noting for this clonotype: Relative to the germline gene, one junction end is altered; a read error may explain this. This rearrangement joins TRBV6-5 to TRBJ2-5, with a possible D match to TRBD1 (5 bases). Germline values: CDR1 MNHEY, CDR2 SVGAGI. CDR3 length: 14 residues. This CDR3 reads CASRYRLGQDTQYF. The CDR3 DNA is TGTGCCAGCAGATACCGTTTGGGGCAAGATACCCAGTACTTC.

In this sample, this clonotype turned up many times. The CDR3: CASSYTTGGEQPQHF. The CDR3 nucleotides are TGTGCCAGCAGTTACACCACAGGGGGGGAGCAGCCCCAGCATTTT. The rearrangement joins TRBV6-6 to TRBJ1-5, with 8 bases that match TRBD1. Germline V CDR1 and CDR2: MNHNY, SVGAGI (reference sequence). Trimming at V came to 2 bases and at J to 7 bases, leaving 7 bases not matched to a gene. This CDR3 has 15 residues.

As to this clonotype: Germline is not matched at one junction end, which may reflect a read error. The chain carries TRBV11-2 and TRBJ2-1; D may correspond to TRBD1 or TRBD2 (6 bases each). The germline V gene has CDR1 SGHAT and CDR2 FQNNGV. The CDR3 has 14 amino acids. The CDR3 is CAISLDGGPNKQFF. CDR3 sequence (DNA): TGTGCCATTAGCTTAGATGGGGGGCCCAATAAGCAGTTCTTC.

The sample holds a few counts of this clonotype. V and J are TRBV4-1 and TRBJ1-1; D uncertain. V dropped 8 bases and J dropped 5 bases, with 6 bases sitting between them. CDR3 length: 10 residues. CDR1 and CDR2 (germline): MGHRA, YSYEKL. CDR3: CASQGTEAFF. CDR3 in DNA: TGCGCCAGCCAAGGGACTGAAGCTTTCTTT.

Concerning this clonotype itself: A junction end diverges from the germline sequence, so it may reflect a read error. The chain recombines TRBV4-3 with TRBJ1-5, with 7 nucleotides matching TRBD2. The assigned J gene may be wrong: the sequence end matches TRBJ2-3 better. The CDR3 runs to 16 residues. Per germline, CDR1 LGHNA and CDR2 YSLEER. DNA of the CDR3: TGCGCGAGCAGCCAAGATTGGGGGGGGTGGGCGAAGCCCCAGTATTTT. Protein: CASSQDWGGWAKPQYF.

With regard to this clonotype: Likely a read error: the CDR3 ends without its conserved phenylalanine or tryptophan. The chain joins TRBV12-3 or TRBV12-4 to TRBJ2-4, with a weak D call TRBD1 (6 bases). Between the trimmed V and J ends, which lost 7 bases and 9 bases, there was a span of 22 bases. The CDR3 spans 15 residues. The CDR3 loop is CASIPLGTWEGIQYS. The CDR3 bases are TGTGCCAGCATTCCACTCGGGACATGGGAAGGCATTCAGTACTCC.

A remark on this clonotype: Compared with germline, one end of the junction differs, possibly owing to a read error. V gene TRBV6-1 combines with J gene TRBJ1-1; D is perhaps TRBD1 (5 bases). CDR1 and CDR2 (germline): MNHNS, SASEGT. The CDR3 runs 14 residues. CDR3 residues: CAGSEQGANTEAFF. The CDR3 DNA reads as TGTGCCGGCAGTGAGCAGGGTGCCAACACTGAAGCTTTCTTT.

Worth noting for this clonotype: Germline is not matched at one junction end, which may reflect a read error. This chain joins TRBV11-1 and TRBJ1-1; 7 bases line up with TRBD1. CDR3 length: 14 amino acids. CDR1 is SGHAT and CDR2 is FQDESV in the germline V gene (reference sequence). The CDR3: CTSSRRTGRTEAFF. The CDR3 nucleotides are TGTACCAGCAGCAGGCGGACAGGACGGACTGAAGCTTTCTTT.

This clonotype counts as medium-sized (0.01 to 0.1%). The rearrangement links TRBV6-5 to TRBJ2-5, with D unclear. The CDR3 is made up of 13 amino acids. CDR1 is MNHEY and CDR2 is SVGAGI in the germline V gene. V shed 4 bases and J shed 2 bases, with 8 bases lying between them. CDR3 bases: TGTGCCAGCAGTTCCGGTTTTCAAGAGACCCAGTACTTC. Protein product: CASSSGFQETQYF.

This clonotype was observed once. The junction shows a germline mismatch at one end, possibly a read error. The rearrangement joins TRBV29-1 to TRBJ2-1, with 9 bases aligning to TRBD2. Germline assignment: CDR1 SQVTM and CDR2 ANQGSEA. CDR3 length: 18 residues. CDR3 sequence reads: CSVESLAGTGIPYNEHLF. The DNA of the CDR3 is TGCAGCGTTGAAAGTCTAGCGGGGACGGGTATCCCCTACAATGAGCATTTGTTC.

There are many counts of this clonotype. For the CDR3, the DNA is TGTGCCAGCAGATCCGGGACAGGGAATAGCAATCAGCCCCAGCATTTT. Amino acids: CASRSGTGNSNQPQHF. This chain joins TRBV6-5 and TRBJ1-5; 9 nucleotides agree with TRBD1. Trimming cost V 6 bases and J 0 bases; bases outside gene matches: 6. The CDR3 covers 16 residues. The V gene's germline CDR1 is MNHEY and CDR2 SVGAGI.

The chain is built from TRBV6-2 or TRBV6-3 and TRBJ2-1, with D possibly being TRBD1 or TRBD2 (6 bases each). CDR1 and CDR2 from the germline V gene are MNHEY and SVGEGT. This CDR3 contains 21 residues. Between the trimmed V and J ends, which lost 2 bases and 0 bases, there was a span of 26 bases. CDR3 amino acids: CASSYVGVGNGGVHSYNEQFF. The CDR3 DNA sequence: TGTGCCAGCAGTTACGTCGGGGTTGGTAACGGGGGCGTCCACTCCTACAATGAGCAGTTCTTC.

This chain's CDR3 is CASSEYRLSGEQYF. CDR3 coding DNA: TGTGCCAGCAGTGAGTACAGGTTGTCGGGTGAGCAGTACTTC. The chain links TRBV6-1 to TRBJ2-7, with a possible D match to TRBD1 (5 bases). Germline-derived CDR1 and CDR2 are MNHNS and SASEGT. This CDR3 is 14 amino acids long. Trimming took off 3 bases at V and 7 bases at J, with 16 bases between the two ends.

This clonotype was counted once. Relative to the germline gene, one junction end is altered; a read error may explain this. The rearrangement uses TRBV7-9 and TRBJ2-1, with D uncertain. In germline, CDR1 is SEHNR, CDR2 FQNEAQ (reference sequence). The CDR3 extends over 11 amino acids. In nucleotides, the CDR3 is TGTGTCAGCAGCTTAGGAAATGAGCAGTTCTTC. Translated: CVSSLGNEQFF.

This clonotype was counted at least ten times. This rearrangement joins TRBV5-6 to TRBJ2-5, with 10 bases that match TRBD1. The CDR3 covers 15 residues. Germline lookup yields CDR1 SGHDT and CDR2 YYEEEE. The V and J ends lost 4 bases and 5 bases, in that order; junction bases with no gene match: 8. The CDR3, as DNA: TGTGCCAGCAGCGGGACAGGGGTGGTTGGGGAGACCCAGTACTTC. This sequence encodes CASSGTGVVGETQYF.

A remark on this clonotype: A much larger clone differs by one base, so this may be a read error. The chain recombines TRBV20-1 with TRBJ1-1; D ambiguous. CDR3 size: 14 residues. CDR1 and CDR2 from the germline V gene are DFQATT and SNEGSKA (reference sequence). V shed 0 bases and J shed 10 bases, with 18 bases lying between them. The CDR3 DNA reads TGCAGTGCTAGAGATTTTAGGAGATCCGGTGTAGCTTTCTTT. Translated, it gives CSARDFRRSGVAFF.

Details on this clonotype: Without the conserved terminal phenylalanine or tryptophan, this CDR3 likely stems from a read error. It is unclear where the CDR3 begins or ends on the DNA, so no DNA is shown, and the CDR3 is as TCRdb lists it. The chain is built from TRBV11-2 and TRBJ1-2; the table's D call TRBD1 went unverified against the DNA. Germline-derived CDR1 and CDR2 are SGHAT and FQNNGV. The CDR3 is 14 residues long, ends included. CDR3 residues: CTSSASAGVGGYTL.

V usage is TRBV28 and J usage is TRBJ1-5; the match to TRBD1 covers 9 bases. The CDR3 is made up of 17 amino acids. V shed 6 bases and J 0 bases; nucleotides not matched to a gene: 9. Germline-derived CDR1 and CDR2 are MDHEN and SYDVKM. CDR3 coding DNA: TGTGCCAGCAGCACAGTCGGGACAGGGCATAGCAATCAGCCCCAGCATTTT. Amino acids: CASSTVGTGHSNQPQHF.

The chain recombines TRBV11-2 with TRBJ2-3; D is unresolved. The V gene lost 5 bases and the J gene lost 8 bases, with 17 bases spanning the gap. Germline V gene data show CDR1 as SGHAT and CDR2 as FQNNGV. This CDR3 contains 14 residues. CDR3 residues: CASSLRTSTSTQYF. Written as DNA, the CDR3 is TGTGCCAGCAGCCTCCGGACCTCTACATCTACGCAGTATTTT.

This clonotype has a handful of counts. A clone one base away is much larger, so this may be a read error. The J gene is TRBJ2-1, the V gene TRBV29-1; TRBD1 matches 9 bases. Unmatched junction bases numbered 8, after V lost 2 bases and J lost 3 bases. CDR1 and CDR2 (germline): SQVTM, ANQGSEA. The CDR3 contains 16 residues. CDR3 in DNA: TGCAGCGTTGAAACAGTGGGGACAGGGTTCTACAATGAGCAGTTCTTC. Translated, it gives CSVETVGTGFYNEQFF.

A remark on this clonotype: The final CDR3 position lacks the conserved phenylalanine or tryptophan, pointing to a likely read error. The chain employs TRBV29-1 and TRBJ1-5; D unclear. CDR1 is SQVTM and CDR2 is ANQGSEA in the germline V gene. The CDR3 is made up of 13 amino acids. The CDR3 region is CSVVSGERQPQHS. Here the CDR3 DNA reads TGCAGTGTTGTTTCCGGGGAGCGTCAGCCCCAGCATTCT.